The 4 T cell receptor beta chains given below trace back to one sample, sequenced in a study of PD-1 blockade in classical Hodgkin lymphoma. This table comes from immunoSEQ multiplex PCR, and its TCRdb copy is limited to in-frame clones, with some not included. The data hold about 46,000 clones, with roughly 80% observed a single time. After autologous stem cell transplantation all patients relapsed, and prior brentuximab vedotin exposure differed between cohorts. Material: peripheral blood mononuclear cells (PBMCs), obtained before the second cycle of nivolumab. The source is a human donor with classical Hodgkin lymphoma.

This chain's CDR3 is CASINPTGVYGYTF. The CDR3 coding sequence is TGTGCCAGCATCAATCCAACGGGGGTATATGGCTACACCTTC. The V gene is TRBV6-4, the J gene TRBJ1-2; TRBD1 might be the D (5 bases). V was cut by 7 bases and J by 5 bases, with 17 bases left in between. CDR1 and CDR2 (germline): MRHNA, SNTAGT. The CDR3 runs to 14 residues.

This clone was observed a handful of times. The J gene is TRBJ1-2, the V gene TRBV21-1. TRBV21-1 is tagged as a pseudogene. This CDR3 has 17 amino acids. CDR3 coding DNA: TGTGCCAGCAACCTGGGGAGGCGTGTCTTAATTGGCTATGGCTACACCTTC. Residues: CASNLGRRVLIGYGYTF.

This chain connects TRBV5-1 to TRBJ2-5, with D possibly TRBD2 on 5 matching bases. CDR1 is SGHRS and CDR2 is YFSETQ in the germline V gene. The CDR3 covers 12 residues. V shed 5 bases and J shed 5 bases, with 10 bases lying between them. CDR3 sequence reads: CASSFERETQYF. CDR3 nucleotides: TGCGCCAGCAGTTTTGAGCGGGAGACCCAGTACTTC.

This chain uses TRBV9 with TRBJ2-1; D is ambiguous. Germline-derived CDR1 and CDR2 are SGDLS and YYNGEE. CDR3 length: 12 residues. With 4 bases removed from V and 7 bases from J, the gap between germline ends came to 9 bases. CDR3 sequence: CASSLWDNEQFF. CDR3 sequence (DNA): TGTGCCAGCAGCCTCTGGGATAATGAGCAGTTCTTC. The full variable domain, completed using reference TRBV9 and TRBJ2-1, is DSGVTQTPKHLITATGQRVTLRCSPRSGDLSVYWYQQSLDQGLQFLIQYYNGEERAKGNILERFSAQQFPDLHSELNLSSLELGDSALYFCASSLWDNEQFFGPGTRLTVL.